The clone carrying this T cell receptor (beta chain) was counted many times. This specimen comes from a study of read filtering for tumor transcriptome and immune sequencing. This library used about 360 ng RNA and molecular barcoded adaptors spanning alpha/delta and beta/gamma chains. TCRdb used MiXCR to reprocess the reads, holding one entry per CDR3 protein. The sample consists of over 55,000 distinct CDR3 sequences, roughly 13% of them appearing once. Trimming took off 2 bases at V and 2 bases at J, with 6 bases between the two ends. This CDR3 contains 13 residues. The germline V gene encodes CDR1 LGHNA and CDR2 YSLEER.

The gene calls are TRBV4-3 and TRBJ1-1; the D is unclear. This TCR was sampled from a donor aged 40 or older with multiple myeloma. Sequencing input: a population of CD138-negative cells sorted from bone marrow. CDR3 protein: CASSQYTNTEAFF. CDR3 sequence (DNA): TGCGCCAGCAGCCAATACACAAACACTGAAGCTTTCTTT.